The TCR beta chain described here comes from a study of cytotoxic CD8 clonotypes in ibrutinib-treated CLL. With 0 bases removed from V and 6 bases from J, the gap between germline ends came to 12 bases. The length of the CDR3 is 15 residues. Per the germline V gene, CDR1 is SGDLS and CDR2 is YYNGEE. The assay was immunoSEQ multiplex PCR, and TCRdb's table has in-frame clones only and misses some. The profile shows under 75,000 clones, more than 70% of them singletons. The sequences come from PBMCs, collected after 12 months of ibrutinib treatment. This receptor was identified in a human donor with chronic lymphocytic leukemia. This sequence joins TRBV9 and TRBJ2-2, with D perhaps matching TRBD2 (5 bases). The CDR3 sequence: CASSVERGLSGELFF. The CDR3 DNA is TGTGCCAGCAGCGTAGAACGGGGTTTGTCCGGGGAGCTGTTTTTT.